A selection of T cell receptor beta chains follows, all from one sample in a study. From the RT-PCR reads, TCRdb called clonotypes with MiXCR, one entry per CDR3 protein. The table includes about 680,000 distinct CDR3 sequences, more than 13% detected once. The sample comprised memory CD4+ T cells from blood. Receptors were obtained from a female donor in good health, serving as a healthy control. CDR3s include the opening cysteine and the closing phenylalanine or tryptophan. A D gene is named only where the DNA matches it firmly. Clone size appears in some rows only: once, few, many, or a class for an expanded clone.

d_gene: TRBD2; j_gene: TRBJ2-3; v_gene: TRBV3-1; abundance: .; CDR3aa: CASSPFSSGTKDTQYF; CDR3nt: TGTGCCAGCAGCCCCTTTTCTAGCGGGACGAAAGATACGCAGTATTTT
d_gene: .; j_gene: TRBJ2-1; v_gene: TRBV7-8; abundance: .; CDR3aa: CASSFRDGNNNEQFF; CDR3nt: TGTGCCAGCAGCTTTCGGGACGGCAACAACAATGAGCAGTTCTTC
d_gene: .; j_gene: TRBJ2-1; v_gene: TRBV9; abundance: .; CDR3aa: CASSIGGNAYNEQFF; CDR3nt: TGTGCCAGCAGCATAGGGGGAAACGCGTACAATGAGCAGTTCTTC
d_gene: .; j_gene: TRBJ1-1; v_gene: TRBV18; abundance: .; CDR3aa: CASSPPGDVREAFF; CDR3nt: TGTGCCAGCTCACCACCCGGTGACGTTCGGGAAGCTTTCTTT
d_gene: .; j_gene: TRBJ2-1; v_gene: TRBV13; abundance: .; CDR3aa: CASSLPTSSFYNEQFF; CDR3nt: TGTGCCAGCAGCTTACCTACTAGCTCGTTCTACAATGAGCAGTTCTTC
d_gene: TRBD2; j_gene: TRBJ2-7; v_gene: TRBV7-2; abundance: many; CDR3aa: CASSLQGLYGYEQYF; CDR3nt: TGTGCCAGCAGCTTACAGGGACTATACGGCTACGAGCAGTACTTC
d_gene: .; j_gene: TRBJ1-4; v_gene: TRBV7-8; abundance: .; CDR3aa: CASRWDQGEKLFF; CDR3nt: TGTGCCAGCAGATGGGATCAGGGGGAAAAACTGTTTTTT
d_gene: .; j_gene: TRBJ2-1; v_gene: TRBV7-3; abundance: .; CDR3aa: CASSLGGYYNNEQFF; CDR3nt: TGTGCCAGCAGCTTAGGTGGGTATTACAACAATGAGCAGTTCTTC
d_gene: .; j_gene: TRBJ2-3; v_gene: TRBV5-1; abundance: many; CDR3aa: CASSLTNSPDTQYF; CDR3nt: TGCGCCAGCAGCCTAACAAATAGCCCAGATACGCAGTATTTT
d_gene: TRBD1; j_gene: TRBJ1-6; v_gene: TRBV6-5; abundance: many; CDR3aa: CASSVWTGGNSPLHF; CDR3nt: TGTGCCAGCAGTGTTTGGACAGGGGGTAATTCACCCCTCCACTTT
d_gene: .; j_gene: TRBJ1-5; v_gene: TRBV14; abundance: few; CDR3aa: CASSQEGGLAQHF; CDR3nt: TGTGCCAGCAGCCAAGAGGGGGGATTGGCCCAGCATTTT
d_gene: .; j_gene: TRBJ2-7; v_gene: TRBV5-1; abundance: many; CDR3aa: CASTVGTLSSYEQYF; CDR3nt: TGCGCCAGCACCGTGGGTACGCTGAGCTCCTACGAGCAGTACTTC
d_gene: .; j_gene: TRBJ1-2; v_gene: TRBV7-9; abundance: many; CDR3aa: CASSLLGIAAYTF; CDR3nt: TGTGCCAGCAGCTTACTGGGGATAGCAGCCTACACCTTC
d_gene: .; j_gene: TRBJ2-1; v_gene: TRBV20-1; abundance: many; CDR3aa: CSARSYRWNEQFF; CDR3nt: TGCAGTGCTAGGAGCTACCGTTGGAATGAGCAGTTCTTC
d_gene: .; j_gene: TRBJ2-5; v_gene: TRBV27; abundance: few; CDR3aa: CASSTGTEGASKTQYF; CDR3nt: TGTGCCAGCAGTACTGGGACGGAGGGGGCGAGTAAGACCCAGTACTTC
d_gene: .; j_gene: TRBJ1-1; v_gene: TRBV27; abundance: few; CDR3aa: CASSLGRHTEAFF; CDR3nt: TGTGCCAGCAGTTTAGGGAGACACACTGAAGCTTTCTTT
d_gene: .; j_gene: TRBJ2-7; v_gene: TRBV7-2; abundance: .; CDR3aa: CASSPPQAYEQYF; CDR3nt: TGTGCCAGCAGCCCACCACAGGCCTACGAGCAGTACTTC
d_gene: .; j_gene: TRBJ2-3; v_gene: TRBV7-2; abundance: .; CDR3aa: CASSLKAGGGTDTQYF; CDR3nt: TGTGCCAGCAGCTTAAAAGCCGGAGGGGGCACAGATACGCAGTATTTT
d_gene: .; j_gene: TRBJ1-2; v_gene: TRBV5-6; abundance: .; CDR3aa: CASSLSGKAGYGYTF; CDR3nt: TGTGCCAGCAGCTTGTCAGGGAAGGCTGGGTATGGCTACACCTTC
d_gene: .; j_gene: TRBJ1-2; v_gene: TRBV20-1; abundance: .; CDR3aa: CSARDAQGMIFGYTF; CDR3nt: TGCAGTGCTAGAGATGCGCAGGGGATGATCTTCGGCTACACCTTC
d_gene: TRBD1; j_gene: TRBJ1-2; v_gene: TRBV7-2; abundance: .; CDR3aa: CASSIWTGEVGYTF; CDR3nt: TGTGCCAGCAGCATCTGGACAGGGGAGGTGGGCTACACCTTC
d_gene: .; j_gene: TRBJ1-5; v_gene: TRBV2; abundance: .; CDR3aa: CASTEGGGQPQHF; CDR3nt: TGTGCCAGCACGGAGGGGGGCGGTCAGCCCCAGCATTTT
d_gene: .; j_gene: TRBJ1-4; v_gene: TRBV20-1; abundance: few; CDR3aa: CSARGRTYKNNEKLFF; CDR3nt: TGCAGTGCTAGAGGTCGGACATACAAGAATAATGAAAAACTGTTTTTT
d_gene: .; j_gene: TRBJ2-7; v_gene: TRBV20-1; abundance: many; CDR3aa: CSAPRGPIGQYF; CDR3nt: TGCAGTGCTCCCCGGGGCCCAATCGGGCAGTACTTC
d_gene: .; j_gene: TRBJ2-1; v_gene: TRBV30; abundance: .; CDR3aa: CAWIPPTGSSYNEQFF; CDR3nt: TGTGCCTGGATACCCCCCACAGGGTCTAGCTACAATGAGCAGTTCTTC
d_gene: .; j_gene: TRBJ2-3; v_gene: TRBV20-1; abundance: many; CDR3aa: CSARDSRTTDTQYF; CDR3nt: TGCAGTGCTAGAGATAGTAGGACCACAGATACGCAGTATTTT
d_gene: .; j_gene: TRBJ1-5; v_gene: TRBV12-3/TRBV12-4; abundance: .; CDR3aa: CASSLGGGTGNQPQHF; CDR3nt: TGTGCCAGCAGTTTAGGCGGCGGGACGGGAAATCAGCCCCAGCATTTT
d_gene: .; j_gene: TRBJ1-5; v_gene: TRBV12-3/TRBV12-4; abundance: .; CDR3aa: CASSFSRAEPQHF; CDR3nt: TGTGCCAGCAGTTTTTCCAGGGCTGAGCCCCAGCATTTT
d_gene: .; j_gene: TRBJ1-2; v_gene: TRBV20-1; abundance: .; CDR3aa: CSDTRPGGALYGYTF; CDR3nt: TGCAGTGATACACGCCCTGGGGGGGCCCTCTATGGCTACACCTTC
d_gene: .; j_gene: TRBJ2-1; v_gene: TRBV20-1; abundance: few; CDR3aa: CSARDPLRDFPSNEQFF; CDR3nt: TGCAGTGCTAGAGATCCTTTACGGGACTTTCCTAGCAATGAGCAGTTCTTC
d_gene: TRBD1; j_gene: TRBJ1-1; v_gene: TRBV11-3; abundance: .; CDR3aa: CASSLNAGGHTEAFF; CDR3nt: TGTGCCAGCAGCTTAAATGCAGGGGGCCACACTGAAGCTTTCTTT
d_gene: .; j_gene: TRBJ2-1; v_gene: TRBV7-8; abundance: few; CDR3aa: CASTPRAGWDNEQFF; CDR3nt: TGTGCCAGCACCCCAAGGGCAGGGTGGGACAATGAGCAGTTCTTC